The T cell receptor (beta chain) under discussion was sequenced for a study of blood T cell repertoires in COVID-19. Study-wide context: In each case, the material was cDNA or gDNA derived from T cells, B-cell-depleted T cells, or PBMCs.

Germline lookup yields CDR1 PRHDT and CDR2 FYEKMQ (reference sequence). Deletions cut 5 bases from V and 2 bases from J, with 7 bases between. This CDR3 is built from 12 residues. Authors' processing steps: The assay estimated nucleated cells by amplifying reference gene primers. Sequencing used immunoSEQ multiplex PCR; TCRdb keeps in-frame clones, though not all of them. The V and J calls and the clone size are those of that table, but D and trimming were determined from the DNA. The profile shows 150,000 to 200,000 clones, 65% to 85% of them singletons. The V call is TRBV13, the J call TRBJ2-7; maybe TRBD1 (5 bases). Material: peripheral blood. This sequence was found in a woman aged 70 to 79 who had recovered from COVID-19. The chain's CDR3 is CASSQTAYEQYF. CDR3 nucleotides: TGTGCCAGCAGCCAGACAGCCTACGAGCAGTACTTC.